The 27 T cell receptor beta chains below come from one sample, sequenced in a study of blood T cells in healthy people across ages. With a J-beta primer mix and a sample-barcoded 5' primer, a second PCR ran roughly 6 to 11 cycles. TCRdb re-derived calls from the 5' RACE reads in MiXCR, one entry per CDR3 protein. Of around 1,500,000 distinct CDR3 sequences listed, about 28% were seen once; the top ten hold 7.7%. Sequencing was performed on blood. The origin of the receptors is a woman aged 25 to 39 in good health.

The chain employs TRBV18 and TRBJ2-3; the D gene is possibly TRBD2 (7 bases). The CDR3 totals 14 residues. Trimming removed 4 bases from V and 4 bases from J, with 12 bases in between. The germline gives CDR1 KGHSH, CDR2 LQKENI. The CDR3 sequence is CASSLRGPSDTQYF. Here the CDR3 DNA reads TGTGCCAGCTCACTGCGGGGGCCGTCAGATACGCAGTATTTT. Full variable domain (missing parts from reference TRBV18 and TRBJ2-3): NAGVMQNPRHLVRRRGQEARLRCSPMKGHSHVYWYRQLPEEGLKFMVYLQKENIIDESGMPKERFSAEFPKEGPSILRIQQVVRGDSAAYFCASSLRGPSDTQYFGPGTRLTVL.

This clonotype was detected many times. The rearrangement joins TRBV2 to TRBJ2-7; D is uncertain. This CDR3 is 12 amino acids long. V lost 3 bases and J 0 bases, leaving 3 bases between the germline ends. The germline CDR1 and CDR2 sequences are SNHLY and FYNNEI. The CDR3: CASSDDSYEQYF. The CDR3 DNA follows: TGTGCCAGCAGTGATGACTCCTACGAGCAGTACTTC.

J is TRBJ2-7 and V is TRBV5-1, with D perhaps matching TRBD1 (7 bases). This CDR3 region has 17 residues. CDR1 and CDR2 (germline): SGHRS, YFSETQ. V dropped 4 bases and J dropped 1 base, with 21 bases sitting between them. Here the CDR3 reads CASSPPIEEGASYEQYF. In DNA, the CDR3 is TGCGCCAGCAGCCCCCCCATAGAGGAGGGGGCTTCCTACGAGCAGTACTTC.

The table lists this clonotype with a few counts. The chain carries TRBV5-1 and TRBJ2-1; D tentatively reads TRBD1 or TRBD2 (5 bases each). Germline CDR1 is SGHRS and CDR2 is YFSETQ. The CDR3 has 13 amino acids. The V and J ends lost 2 bases and 7 bases respectively, with 10 bases between them. The CDR3 sequence is CASSFDRLNEQFF. The CDR3 DNA sequence: TGCGCCAGCAGCTTTGACAGACTAAATGAGCAGTTCTTC.

This clonotype was seen more than once but under ten times. This chain joins TRBV15 and TRBJ2-7; D possibly corresponds to TRBD1 (6 bases). Germline loops: CDR1 LNHNV, CDR2 YYDKDF (reference sequence). There are 13 residues in the CDR3. The germline V and J ends were trimmed by 8 bases and 3 bases, with 14 bases remaining between them. CDR3 residues: CATPGRGNYEQYF. CDR3 nucleotide sequence: TGTGCCACCCCTGGCAGGGGAAACTACGAGCAGTACTTC.

The chain recombines TRBV7-2 with TRBJ1-3, with no clear D. CDR3 size: 14 residues. Germline CDR1 reads SGHTA; CDR2 reads FQGNSA. V was shortened by 2 bases and J by 4 bases, with 9 bases between the two germline ends. CDR3 DNA: TGTGCCAGCAGCTTAAAATCGAAGGGAAACACCATATATTTT. The encoded protein is CASSLKSKGNTIYF.

This clonotype was counted between two and nine times. This may stem from a read error, because a much larger clone lies one nucleotide away. This rearrangement joins TRBV6-5 to TRBJ2-7, with 12 bases that match TRBD2. The V segment lost 4 bases and the J segment 7 bases; nucleotides outside the gene matches: 14. The germline V gene has CDR1 MNHEY and CDR2 SVGAGI. The CDR3 runs to 17 residues. In DNA form, the CDR3 reads TGTGCCAGCAGTTCCCCTGCGGCTAGCGGGGGGGCCGGTGAGCAGTACTTC. It encodes CASSSPAASGGAGEQYF.

The sample holds a few counts of this clonotype. The chain carries TRBV12-3 or TRBV12-4 and TRBJ1-2; possible D gene TRBD1, 5 bases. The V end was cut by 8 bases, the J end by 1 base, with 8 bases between. This CDR3 region has 12 residues. This CDR3 reads CASQGLNYGYTF. CDR3 bases: TGTGCCAGCCAGGGACTTAACTATGGCTACACCTTC.

This clonotype was counted many times. The rearrangement uses TRBV6-5 and TRBJ2-7; a possible D gene is TRBD2 (5 bases). Trimming removed 2 bases from V and 2 bases from J, with 19 bases in between. The CDR3 is made up of 17 amino acids. Germline V gives CDR1 MNHEY, CDR2 SVGAGI. CDR3 region: CASSYAAGGIRAYEQYF. The CDR3, as DNA: TGTGCCAGCAGTTACGCCGCGGGTGGTATCCGAGCCTACGAGCAGTACTTC.

With respect to this clonotype: It may be a read error: a sequence one base away is much more abundant. V usage is TRBV28 and J usage is TRBJ2-1; D possibly corresponds to TRBD2 (7 bases). This CDR3 is 14 amino acids long. Germline V gives CDR1 MDHEN, CDR2 SYDVKM. CDR3 loop: CGIRGALQHNEQFF. CDR3 DNA: TGTGGGATTCGGGGGGCCCTCCAACACAATGAGCAGTTCTTC.

As to this clonotype: Mismatch with germline at one junction end may stem from a read error. The DNA of the CDR3 is TGTGTCAGCAGCCCTGACTTGGGTCGCAATGAGCAGTTCTTC. This encodes CVSSPDLGRNEQFF. The chain carries TRBV7-2 and TRBJ2-1; D is ambiguous. CDR1 and CDR2 (germline): SGHTA, FQGNSA. The CDR3 runs to 14 residues.

This clonotype was picked up a small number of times. The V gene is TRBV14, the J gene TRBJ1-5, with D perhaps TRBD1 (5 bases). V lost 3 bases and J 7 bases, leaving 10 bases between the germline ends. The germline V gene has CDR1 SGHDN and CDR2 FVKESK. There are 13 residues in the CDR3. As DNA, the CDR3 is TGTGCCAGCAGCCAGGGGGGGACCCAGCCCCAGCATTTT. This translates into CASSQGGTQPQHF.

This clonotype has more than one count but fewer than ten. The CDR3 region has the DNA TGTGCCAGCAGTTTAGTCGCTGGGGGAAGCGGCTACACCTTC. Translation: CASSLVAGGSGYTF. The V gene is TRBV12-3 or TRBV12-4, the J gene TRBJ1-2; a weak D match, TRBD1 (5 bases). This CDR3 has 14 amino acids. Between the trimmed V and J ends, which lost 1 base and 8 bases, there was a span of 14 bases.

This clonotype was observed at least ten times. This chain joins TRBV7-2 and TRBJ2-3; D unclear. Trimming removed 8 bases at V and 6 bases at J, with 15 bases between. This CDR3 contains 13 residues. CDR1 and CDR2 (germline): SGHTA, FQGNSA. As DNA, the CDR3 is TGTGCCAGCGGCGACCCTCTCGGGGATACGCAGTATTTT. This translates into CASGDPLGDTQYF. The complete variable domain, with remaining parts taken from reference TRBV7-2 and TRBJ2-3, reads GAGVSQSPSNKVTEKGKDVELRCDPISGHTALYWYRQSLGQGLEFLIYFQGNSAPDKSGLPSDRFSAERTGGSVSTLTIQRTQQEDSAVYLCASGDPLGDTQYFGPGTRLTVL.

The genes are TRBV29-1 and TRBJ1-1; D call uncertain. The germline V gene encodes CDR1 SQVTM and CDR2 ANQGSEA. Trimming removed 7 bases at V and 3 bases at J, with 12 bases between. This CDR3 has 12 residues. CDR3: CSGRRLDTEAFF. The CDR3 DNA is TGCAGCGGCCGCAGGCTAGACACTGAAGCTTTCTTT.

This clonotype has a count of ten or more. This chain uses TRBV20-1 with TRBJ2-7; weak D call: TRBD2 (5 bases). Looked up from germline, CDR1 is DFQATT and CDR2 is SNEGSKA (reference sequence). Deletions cut 1 base from V and 4 bases from J, with 17 bases between. The CDR3 extends over 15 amino acids. CDR3 coding DNA: TGCAGTGCTAGAGCCTTGGAGGCCAACAATTACGAGCAGTACTTC. As protein: CSARALEANNYEQYF.

The chain uses TRBV7-3 and TRBJ2-7; perhaps TRBD1 as D (5 bases). The CDR3 covers 16 residues. Germline loops: CDR1 SGHTA, CDR2 FQGTGA. Trimming removed 1 base at V and 0 bases at J, with 13 bases between. CDR3 residues: CASSLSPQTDSYEQYF. CDR3 nucleotide sequence: TGTGCCAGCAGCTTAAGCCCACAGACAGACTCCTACGAGCAGTACTTC.

This chain uses TRBV9 with TRBJ2-5, with D unresolved. V gave up 3 bases and J gave up 4 bases, with 13 bases separating them. The CDR3 sequence is 14 residues long. The germline V gene encodes CDR1 SGDLS and CDR2 YYNGEE. CDR3 loop: CASSAGRSGETQYF. CDR3 nucleotide sequence: TGTGCCAGCAGCGCCGGCCGGAGTGGAGAGACCCAGTACTTC.

As concerns this clonotype: Compared with germline, one end of the junction differs, possibly owing to a read error. The chain couples TRBV6-5 to TRBJ2-7; a weak D match, TRBD1 (5 bases). CDR1 and CDR2 from the germline V gene are MNHEY and SVGAGI. The CDR3 totals 14 residues. DNA for the CDR3: TGTGCCAGCAGTGTGACAGATTACTCCTGCGAGCAGTACTTC. Residues: CASSVTDYSCEQYF.

This clonotype has just one count. V is TRBV10-2 and J is TRBJ2-1, with D perhaps matching TRBD1 or TRBD2 (6 bases each). Germline assignment: CDR1 WSHSY and CDR2 SAAADI. The CDR3 has 12 amino acids. The CDR3 loop is CGSEGGEGEQFF. The CDR3 bases are TGCGGCAGTGAGGGGGGCGAGGGTGAGCAGTTCTTC.

The table lists this clonotype with a few counts. The chain links TRBV6-5 to TRBJ1-1; 10 nucleotides agree with TRBD1. Germline-derived CDR1 and CDR2 are MNHEY and SVGAGI. The CDR3 has 18 amino acids. Unmatched junction bases numbered 9, after V lost 0 bases and J lost 2 bases. In DNA form, the CDR3 reads TGTGCCAGCAGTTACTCTACGGCCGGGACAGGGGCTAACACTGAAGCTTTCTTT. Translating it yields CASSYSTAGTGANTEAFF.

The genes are TRBV14 and TRBJ2-2, with D unclear. CDR1 SGHDN and CDR2 FVKESK come from the germline V gene. The CDR3 extends over 15 amino acids. The germline V and J ends were trimmed by 4 bases and 3 bases, with 12 bases remaining between them. CDR3 amino acids: CASSRYRPDTGELFF. The CDR3 DNA reads TGTGCCAGCAGCCGATACCGGCCGGACACCGGGGAGCTGTTTTTT.

This clonotype was counted a few times. This chain uses TRBV6-5 with TRBJ2-4; 14 positions match TRBD2. The end of the DNA aligns better with TRBJ2-7, so the J call may be wrong. The CDR3 length is 16 residues. CDR1 is MNHEY, CDR2 SVGAGI, per germline. The CDR3 protein is CASSYSTTSGRDEQYF. The CDR3 DNA reads as TGTGCCAGCAGTTACTCGACGACTAGCGGGAGGGACGAGCAGTACTTC.

This clonotype was seen a handful of times. V usage is TRBV10-3 and J usage is TRBJ2-4; tentative D call: TRBD1 (6 bases). Trimming left V 0 bases short and J 4 bases short, with 7 bases between. Germline CDR1 is ENHRY and CDR2 is SYGVKD. The CDR3 is 14 amino acids. CDR3 protein: CAISESGQKNIQYF. The DNA of the CDR3 is TGTGCCATCAGTGAGTCAGGACAGAAAAACATTCAGTACTTC.

This chain links TRBV9 with TRBJ2-1; TRBD1 is a possible D gene (6 bases). The CDR3 length is 15 residues. The ends were cut back, 5 bases at V and 7 bases at J, with 19 bases in the middle. CDR1 is SGDLS, CDR2 YYNGEE, per germline. The CDR3 reads CASSELEVGANEQFF. CDR3 coding DNA: TGTGCCAGCAGTGAACTAGAGGTGGGGGCGAATGAGCAGTTCTTC.

This clonotype came up many times. J is TRBJ2-7 and V is TRBV6-6, with no clear D. CDR3 length equals 15 residues. The V and J ends lost 6 bases and 0 bases respectively, with 15 bases between them. Germline V CDR1 and CDR2: MNHNY, SVGAGI (reference sequence). CDR3 sequence reads: CASRPTTHSSYEQYF. The CDR3 DNA reads TGTGCCAGCAGACCGACGACTCACAGCTCCTACGAGCAGTACTTC.

The rearrangement joins TRBV20-1 to TRBJ2-7; TRBD2 aligns across 10 bases. In germline, CDR1 is DFQATT, CDR2 SNEGSKA (reference sequence). V dropped 1 base and J dropped 6; count of bases not matched to a gene: 6. This CDR3 is 14 amino acids long. The CDR3 DNA reads as TGCAGTGCTAGAGTAGCGGGAGGAATCCCCGAGCAGTACTTC. Residues: CSARVAGGIPEQYF.